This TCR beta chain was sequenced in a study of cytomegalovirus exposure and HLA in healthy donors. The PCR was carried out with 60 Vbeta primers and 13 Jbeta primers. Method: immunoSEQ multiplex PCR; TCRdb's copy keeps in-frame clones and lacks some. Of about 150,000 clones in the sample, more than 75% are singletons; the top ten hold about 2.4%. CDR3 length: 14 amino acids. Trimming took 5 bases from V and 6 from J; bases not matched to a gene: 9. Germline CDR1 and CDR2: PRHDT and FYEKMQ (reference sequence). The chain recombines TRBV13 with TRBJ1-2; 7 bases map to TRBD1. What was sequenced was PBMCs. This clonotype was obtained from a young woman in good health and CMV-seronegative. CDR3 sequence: CASSTDRLLDGYTF. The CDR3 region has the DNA TGTGCCAGCAGCACGGACAGGCTCCTGGATGGCTACACCTTC.